The 9 T cell receptor beta chains below come from one sample, sequenced in a study of blood T cell repertoires in COVID-19. The repertoire was sequenced with immunoSEQ multiplex PCR; TCRdb's copy has only in-frame clones and lacks some. This sample carries roughly 500,000 clones, roughly 89% of them seen once, and the ten largest clones take over 0.7%. Sequencing input: peripheral blood. The origin of the receptors is a young man with COVID-19, enrolled during active disease.

The chain has TRBV6-5 and TRBJ2-2; 7 positions agree with TRBD2. The germline V gene encodes CDR1 MNHEY and CDR2 SVGAGI. The CDR3 has 16 amino acids. With V trimmed by 2 bases and J by 1 base, 4 bases remained unmatched. CDR3 protein: CASSYQASGNTGELFF. In nucleotides, the CDR3 is TGTGCCAGCAGTTACCAAGCTAGCGGGAACACCGGGGAGCTGTTTTTT.

V gene TRBV4-1 combines with J gene TRBJ2-2; 11 bases map to TRBD2. V lost 0 bases and J lost 7; bases outside the gene matches: 7. CDR1 is MGHRA, CDR2 YSYEKL, per germline. The CDR3 runs to 17 residues. The CDR3 coding sequence is TGCGCCAGCAGCCAAGAAGTAGCGGGGGGGCACGGCGGGGAGCTGTTTTTT. Translating gives CASSQEVAGGHGGELFF.

The chain has TRBV6-5 and TRBJ2-7, with 7 bases that match TRBD1. Germline CDR1 MNHEY, CDR2 SVGAGI. The CDR3 is made up of 13 amino acids. The V gene end was trimmed by 5 bases and the J gene end by 1 base; junction bases not matched to a gene: 2. The DNA for the CDR3 is TGTGCCAGCAGTCAGGGGGTATCCTACGAGCAGTACTTC. This sequence encodes CASSQGVSYEQYF.

The V gene is TRBV27, the J gene TRBJ2-3, with 8 positions matching TRBD1. Germline V gene sequence: CDR1 MNHEY, CDR2 SMNVEV (reference sequence). V dropped 8 bases and J dropped 1; count of bases not matched to a gene: 5. This CDR3 has 14 residues. The CDR3 nucleotides are TGTGCCAGCGGTGAGGACAGGGGCACAGATACGCAGTATTTT. Amino acid sequence: CASGEDRGTDTQYF.

The CDR3 loop is CSAKFNEQFF. The CDR3 bases are TGCAGTGCCAAATTCAATGAGCAGTTCTTC. V gene TRBV20-1 combines with J gene TRBJ2-1, with D unresolved. V dropped 6 bases and J dropped 6 bases, with 6 bases sitting between them. The CDR3 runs 10 residues. Looked up from germline, CDR1 is DFQATT and CDR2 is SNEGSKA (reference sequence).

The genes are TRBV19 and TRBJ2-4, with 7 bases aligning to TRBD1. Germline assignment: CDR1 LNHDA and CDR2 SQIVND (reference sequence). The V gene end was trimmed by 1 base and the J gene end by 11 bases; junction bases not matched to a gene: 11. The CDR3 extends over 15 amino acids. CDR3 loop: CASSIVPTGQSLQYF. CDR3 DNA: TGTGCCAGTAGTATAGTACCCACGGGACAGAGTCTTCAGTACTTC.

This clone was recorded a few times. The rearrangement uses TRBV13 and TRBJ2-7; 9 bases map to TRBD2. CDR3 size: 14 residues. Looked up from germline, CDR1 is PRHDT and CDR2 is FYEKMQ (reference sequence). With 5 bases clipped from V and 1 base from J, the junction kept 3 bases outside the gene matches. This chain's CDR3 is CASSPSGKSYEQYF. The CDR3 nucleotides read TGTGCCAGCAGCCCTAGCGGGAAATCCTACGAGCAGTACTTC.

This clone has a handful of counts. V and J are TRBV30 and TRBJ2-4, with 7 bases matching TRBD2. Per germline, CDR1 GTSNPN and CDR2 SVGIG (reference sequence). V was clipped by 0 bases and J by 1 base; unmatched bases: 6. The CDR3 is 16 amino acids. CDR3 loop: CAWSVGGSGAKNIQYF. CDR3 DNA: TGTGCCTGGAGTGTTGGCGGGAGCGGGGCCAAAAACATTCAGTACTTC.

CDR3 loop: CASSPLTTQGGGELFF. Written as DNA, the CDR3 is TGTGCCAGCTCACCACTAACAACCCAGGGTGGCGGGGAGCTGTTTTTT. The V gene is TRBV18, the J gene TRBJ2-2, with D tentatively TRBD1 (5 bases). The V end lost 1 base, the J end lost 7 bases, and 16 bases lay between the germline ends. Germline CDR1 reads KGHSH; CDR2 reads LQKENI. The CDR3 covers 16 residues.